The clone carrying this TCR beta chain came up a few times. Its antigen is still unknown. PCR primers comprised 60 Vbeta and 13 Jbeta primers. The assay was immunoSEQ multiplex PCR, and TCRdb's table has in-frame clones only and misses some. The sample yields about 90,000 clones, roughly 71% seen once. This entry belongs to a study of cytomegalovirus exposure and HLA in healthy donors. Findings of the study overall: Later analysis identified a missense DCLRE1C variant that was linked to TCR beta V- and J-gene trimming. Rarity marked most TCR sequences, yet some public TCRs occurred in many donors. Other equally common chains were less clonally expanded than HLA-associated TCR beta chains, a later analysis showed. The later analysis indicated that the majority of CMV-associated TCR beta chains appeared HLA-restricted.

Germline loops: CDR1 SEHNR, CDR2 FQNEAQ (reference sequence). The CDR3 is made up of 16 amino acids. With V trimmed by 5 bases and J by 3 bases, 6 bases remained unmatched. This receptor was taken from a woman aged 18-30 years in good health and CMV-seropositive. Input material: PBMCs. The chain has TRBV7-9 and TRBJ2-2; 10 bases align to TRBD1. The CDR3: CASSPATGGYTGELFF. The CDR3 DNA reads TGTGCCAGCAGCCCCGCGACAGGGGGCTACACCGGGGAGCTGTTTTTT.